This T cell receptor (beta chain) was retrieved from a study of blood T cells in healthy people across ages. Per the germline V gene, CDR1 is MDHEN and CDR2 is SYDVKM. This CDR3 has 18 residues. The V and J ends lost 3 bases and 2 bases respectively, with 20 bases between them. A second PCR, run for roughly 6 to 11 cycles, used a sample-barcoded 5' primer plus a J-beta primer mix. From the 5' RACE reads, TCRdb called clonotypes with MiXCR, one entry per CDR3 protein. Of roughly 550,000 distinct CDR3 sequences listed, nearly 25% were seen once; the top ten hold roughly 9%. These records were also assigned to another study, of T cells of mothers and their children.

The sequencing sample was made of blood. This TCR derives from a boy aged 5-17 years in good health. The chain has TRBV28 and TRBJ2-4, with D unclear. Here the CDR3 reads CASSFSSLQLLTKNIQYF. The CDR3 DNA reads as TGTGCCAGCAGTTTCTCCTCTTTACAGCTTTTGACCAAAAACATTCAGTACTTC. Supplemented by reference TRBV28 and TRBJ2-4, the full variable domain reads DVKVTQSSRYLVKRTGEKVFLECVQDMDHENMFWYRQDPGLGLRLIYFSYDVKMKEKGDIPEGYSVSREKKERFSLILESASTNQTSMYLCASSFSSLQLLTKNIQYFGAGTRLSVL.